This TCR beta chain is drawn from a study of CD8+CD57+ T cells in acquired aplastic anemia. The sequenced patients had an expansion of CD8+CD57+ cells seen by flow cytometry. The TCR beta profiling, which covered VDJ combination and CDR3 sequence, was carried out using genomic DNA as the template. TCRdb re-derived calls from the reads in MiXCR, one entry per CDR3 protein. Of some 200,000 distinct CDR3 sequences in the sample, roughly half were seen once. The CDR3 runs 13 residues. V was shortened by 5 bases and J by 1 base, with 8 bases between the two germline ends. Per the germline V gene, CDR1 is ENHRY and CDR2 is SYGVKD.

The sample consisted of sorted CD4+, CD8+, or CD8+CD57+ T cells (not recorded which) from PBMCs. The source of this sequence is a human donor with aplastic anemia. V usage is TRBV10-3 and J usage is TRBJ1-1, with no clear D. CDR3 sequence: CAISQTSNTEAFF. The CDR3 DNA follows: TGTGCCATCAGTCAGACCTCGAACACTGAAGCTTTCTTT.